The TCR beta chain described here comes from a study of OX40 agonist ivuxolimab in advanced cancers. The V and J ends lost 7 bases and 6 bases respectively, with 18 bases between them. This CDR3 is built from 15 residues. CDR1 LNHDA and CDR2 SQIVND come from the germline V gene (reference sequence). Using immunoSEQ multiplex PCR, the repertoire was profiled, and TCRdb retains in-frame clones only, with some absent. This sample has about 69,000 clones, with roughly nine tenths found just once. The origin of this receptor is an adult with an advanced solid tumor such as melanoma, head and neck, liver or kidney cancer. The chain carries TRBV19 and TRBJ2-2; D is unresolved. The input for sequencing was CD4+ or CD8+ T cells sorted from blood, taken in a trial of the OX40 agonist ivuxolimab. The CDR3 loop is CASTRLLGSAGELFF. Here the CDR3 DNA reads TGTGCCAGTACCCGCCTTTTAGGGTCCGCCGGGGAGCTGTTTTTT.